These T cell receptor beta chains were read from a single sample in a study of CD8 T cells in ankylosing spondylitis. One entry per CDR3 protein results from TCRdb running MiXCR on the 5' RACE reads. In the table there are about 130,000 distinct CDR3 sequences, around 7% of which are singletons. The sample was blood, either unsorted or a sorted T cell fraction (not recorded which). All receptors derive from a male donor with ankylosing spondylitis or in good health (not recorded which). Each CDR3 is given with its conserved first and last residue. Fields, in order: CDR3 protein, CDR3 DNA, clone size, J gene, CDR3 length, V gene, D gene. D genes are given only for firm matches. A row's size may be missing; if present it is once, few, many or a size class.

cdr3_aa: CASSLYQGQGYGYTF
cdr3_nt: TGTGCCAGCAGTCTCTACCAGGGACAGGGGTATGGCTACACCTTC
clone_size: many
j_call: TRBJ1-2
cdr3_length: 15
v_call: TRBV6-1
d_call: TRBD1

cdr3_aa: CASSFEGQGRQETQYF
cdr3_nt: TGCGCCAGCAGCTTTGAGGGACAGGGACGCCAAGAGACCCAGTACTTC
clone_size: many
j_call: TRBJ2-5
cdr3_length: 16
v_call: TRBV5-1
d_call: TRBD1

cdr3_aa: CASRERTSGPTGTQYF
cdr3_nt: TGTGCCAGCAGGGAAAGGACTAGCGGGCCGACGGGGACCCAGTACTTC
clone_size: .
j_call: TRBJ2-5
cdr3_length: 16
v_call: TRBV2
d_call: TRBD2

cdr3_aa: CASSQGASGYNEQFF
cdr3_nt: TGTGCCAGCAGCCAGGGAGCTAGCGGCTACAATGAGCAGTTCTTC
clone_size: many
j_call: TRBJ2-1
cdr3_length: 15
v_call: TRBV3-1
d_call: TRBD2

cdr3_aa: CASSLQGAGETQYF
cdr3_nt: TGTGCCAGCAGTTTACAGGGGGCAGGAGAGACCCAGTACTTC
clone_size: many
j_call: TRBJ2-5
cdr3_length: 14
v_call: TRBV12-3/TRBV12-4
d_call: TRBD1

cdr3_aa: CASSSGQSSTDTQYF
cdr3_nt: TGTGCCAGCAGCTCCGGACAGTCTAGCACAGATACGCAGTATTTT
clone_size: many
j_call: TRBJ2-3
cdr3_length: 15
v_call: TRBV7-2
d_call: .

cdr3_aa: CSASGTEGTYEQYF
cdr3_nt: TGCAGTGCTTCCGGGACCGAGGGGACCTACGAGCAGTACTTC
clone_size: few
j_call: TRBJ2-7
cdr3_length: 14
v_call: TRBV20-1
d_call: .

cdr3_aa: CASSAGGAIGQPQHF
cdr3_nt: TGTGCCAGCAGCGCAGGGGGCGCGATCGGTCAGCCCCAGCATTTT
clone_size: many
j_call: TRBJ1-5
cdr3_length: 15
v_call: TRBV5-5
d_call: TRBD1

cdr3_aa: CASSGQAKEYF
cdr3_nt: TGTGCCAGCAGCGGACAGGCTAAGGAGTATTTT
clone_size: many
j_call: TRBJ2-3
cdr3_length: 11
v_call: TRBV7-8
d_call: TRBD1

cdr3_aa: CASQRALAGAYEQYF
cdr3_nt: TGTGCCAGCCAAAGAGCACTAGCGGGAGCCTACGAGCAGTACTTC
clone_size: many
j_call: TRBJ2-7
cdr3_length: 15
v_call: TRBV7-9
d_call: TRBD2

cdr3_aa: CSARGGGGDEKLFF
cdr3_nt: TGCAGTGCTAGAGGCGGCGGAGGGGATGAAAAACTGTTTTTT
clone_size: many
j_call: TRBJ1-4
cdr3_length: 14
v_call: TRBV20-1
d_call: .

cdr3_aa: CAWSVRDRANNEQFF
cdr3_nt: TGTGCCTGGAGTGTACGAGACAGGGCAAACAATGAGCAGTTCTTC
clone_size: many
j_call: TRBJ2-1
cdr3_length: 15
v_call: TRBV30
d_call: TRBD1

cdr3_aa: CASSLVGRLGELFF
cdr3_nt: TGTGCCAGCAGCTTGGTGGGCCGATTGGGGGAGCTGTTTTTT
clone_size: many
j_call: TRBJ2-2
cdr3_length: 14
v_call: TRBV5-6
d_call: .

cdr3_aa: CATKPGLSSTDTQYF
cdr3_nt: TGCGCCACGAAACCAGGACTCTCTAGCACAGATACGCAGTATTTT
clone_size: many
j_call: TRBJ2-3
cdr3_length: 15
v_call: TRBV5-1
d_call: .

cdr3_aa: CASSLAVTANTGELFF
cdr3_nt: TGCGCCAGCAGCTTGGCGGTGACTGCAAACACCGGGGAGCTGTTTTTT
clone_size: many
j_call: TRBJ2-2
cdr3_length: 16
v_call: TRBV5-1
d_call: .

cdr3_aa: CASSLNPGYYGYTF
cdr3_nt: TGCGCCAGCAGCTTGAATCCAGGGTACTATGGCTACACCTTC
clone_size: many
j_call: TRBJ1-2
cdr3_length: 14
v_call: TRBV5-1
d_call: .

cdr3_aa: CASSQGTDSEAFF
cdr3_nt: TGTGCCAGCAGCCAAGGAACCGACAGTGAAGCTTTCTTT
clone_size: many
j_call: TRBJ1-1
cdr3_length: 13
v_call: TRBV3-1
d_call: .

cdr3_aa: CSASPGANTGELFF
cdr3_nt: TGCAGTGCTAGTCCCGGAGCGAACACCGGGGAGCTGTTTTTT
clone_size: many
j_call: TRBJ2-2
cdr3_length: 14
v_call: TRBV20-1
d_call: .

cdr3_aa: CASWSEMNTEAFF
cdr3_nt: TGTGCCAGCTGGAGCGAAATGAACACTGAAGCTTTCTTT
clone_size: many
j_call: TRBJ1-1
cdr3_length: 13
v_call: TRBV6-1
d_call: .

cdr3_aa: CSARVGESTDTQYF
cdr3_nt: TGCAGTGCTAGGGTGGGGGAGAGCACAGATACGCAGTATTTT
clone_size: many
j_call: TRBJ2-3
cdr3_length: 14
v_call: TRBV20-1
d_call: .

cdr3_aa: CASSIIEGRLSSYEQYF
cdr3_nt: TGTGCCAGCAGCATAATAGAAGGGAGATTGAGCTCCTACGAGCAGTACTTC
clone_size: many
j_call: TRBJ2-7
cdr3_length: 17
v_call: TRBV7-2
d_call: .

cdr3_aa: CASSGFAGGIYNEQFF
cdr3_nt: TGTGCCAGCAGTGGTTTTGCGGGGGGGATCTACAATGAGCAGTTCTTC
clone_size: .
j_call: TRBJ2-1
cdr3_length: 16
v_call: TRBV2
d_call: TRBD2

cdr3_aa: CSAGGQTDYEQYF
cdr3_nt: TGCAGTGCGGGTGGGCAGACGGACTACGAGCAGTACTTC
clone_size: many
j_call: TRBJ2-7
cdr3_length: 13
v_call: TRBV20-1
d_call: .

cdr3_aa: CASSLWGTTGYTF
cdr3_nt: TGTGCCAGCAGTTTATGGGGGACAACTGGCTACACCTTC
clone_size: many
j_call: TRBJ1-2
cdr3_length: 13
v_call: TRBV12-3/TRBV12-4
d_call: .

cdr3_aa: CASSQGEGGTEAFF
cdr3_nt: TGTGCCAGCAGCCAAGGAGAAGGGGGCACTGAAGCTTTCTTT
clone_size: many
j_call: TRBJ1-1
cdr3_length: 14
v_call: TRBV3-1
d_call: .

cdr3_aa: CASSFSGTGSGYTF
cdr3_nt: TGTGCCAGCAGCTTCTCGGGGACAGGGTCGGGCTACACCTTC
clone_size: few
j_call: TRBJ1-2
cdr3_length: 14
v_call: TRBV7-3
d_call: TRBD1

cdr3_aa: CASSSSSGSQETQYF
cdr3_nt: TGTGCCAGCAGCTCGTCGAGCGGGAGCCAAGAGACCCAGTACTTC
clone_size: many
j_call: TRBJ2-5
cdr3_length: 15
v_call: TRBV7-2
d_call: TRBD2

cdr3_aa: CSAGPGQATGELFF
cdr3_nt: TGCAGTGCTGGTCCGGGACAGGCCACCGGGGAGCTGTTTTTT
clone_size: many
j_call: TRBJ2-2
cdr3_length: 14
v_call: TRBV20-1
d_call: TRBD1

cdr3_aa: CAIREGSGRLKDTQYF
cdr3_nt: TGTGCCATCAGGGAGGGGAGCGGGAGATTGAAAGATACGCAGTATTTT
clone_size: .
j_call: TRBJ2-3
cdr3_length: 16
v_call: TRBV10-3
d_call: TRBD2

cdr3_aa: CASSWRQGTNTEAFF
cdr3_nt: TGTGCCAGCAGCTGGAGACAGGGGACGAACACTGAAGCTTTCTTT
clone_size: few
j_call: TRBJ1-1
cdr3_length: 15
v_call: TRBV5-5
d_call: TRBD1

cdr3_aa: CATSDWTPPNTGELFF
cdr3_nt: TGTGCCACCAGTGACTGGACACCGCCGAACACCGGGGAGCTGTTTTTT
clone_size: many
j_call: TRBJ2-2
cdr3_length: 16
v_call: TRBV24-1
d_call: .

cdr3_aa: CSVVGGGAPYNEQFF
cdr3_nt: TGCAGCGTTGTGGGCGGGGGGGCCCCCTACAATGAGCAGTTCTTC
clone_size: many
j_call: TRBJ2-1
cdr3_length: 15
v_call: TRBV29-1
d_call: TRBD2

cdr3_aa: CASSLVPETQYF
cdr3_nt: TGTGCCAGCAGCTTAGTCCCAGAGACCCAGTACTTC
clone_size: many
j_call: TRBJ2-5
cdr3_length: 12
v_call: TRBV7-2
d_call: .

cdr3_aa: CASSPLAASSYNEQFF
cdr3_nt: TGCGCCAGCAGCCCTTTAGCGGCGAGCTCCTACAATGAGCAGTTCTTC
clone_size: many
j_call: TRBJ2-1
cdr3_length: 16
v_call: TRBV5-1
d_call: .

cdr3_aa: CASSQGPGATVNYGYTF
cdr3_nt: TGCGCCAGCAGCCAAGGACCTGGGGCCACCGTTAACTATGGCTACACCTTC
clone_size: many
j_call: TRBJ1-2
cdr3_length: 17
v_call: TRBV4-1
d_call: .

cdr3_aa: CASSLYPEGIYEQYF
cdr3_nt: TGTGCCAGCAGTTTATACCCGGAAGGGATCTACGAGCAGTACTTC
clone_size: .
j_call: TRBJ2-7
cdr3_length: 15
v_call: TRBV6-5
d_call: .

cdr3_aa: CSARGTGGTEAFF
cdr3_nt: TGCAGTGCTAGAGGCACAGGGGGAACTGAAGCTTTCTTT
clone_size: many
j_call: TRBJ1-1
cdr3_length: 13
v_call: TRBV20-1
d_call: TRBD1

cdr3_aa: CASSETEAGELFF
cdr3_nt: TGCGCCAGCAGCGAAACGGAGGCCGGGGAGCTGTTTTTT
clone_size: many
j_call: TRBJ2-2
cdr3_length: 13
v_call: TRBV5-1
d_call: .

cdr3_aa: CASTREYDTEAFF
cdr3_nt: TGTGCCAGCACCAGGGAGTATGACACTGAAGCTTTCTTT
clone_size: .
j_call: TRBJ1-1
cdr3_length: 13
v_call: TRBV6-2/TRBV6-3
d_call: .

cdr3_aa: CSAATGATGELFF
cdr3_nt: TGCAGCGCTGCGACAGGGGCCACCGGGGAGCTGTTTTTT
clone_size: few
j_call: TRBJ2-2
cdr3_length: 13
v_call: TRBV29-1
d_call: TRBD1

cdr3_aa: CASSPWGEANEQFF
cdr3_nt: TGTGCCAGCAGCCCATGGGGGGAGGCGAATGAGCAGTTCTTC
clone_size: many
j_call: TRBJ2-1
cdr3_length: 14
v_call: TRBV7-9
d_call: .

cdr3_aa: CASSFRDIQYF
cdr3_nt: TGTGCCAGCAGTTTCCGGGACATTCAGTACTTC
clone_size: many
j_call: TRBJ2-4
cdr3_length: 11
v_call: TRBV12-3/TRBV12-4
d_call: .

cdr3_aa: CASSQDRAGVQDTQYF
cdr3_nt: TGTGCCAGCAGCCAAGATAGGGCGGGAGTACAAGATACGCAGTATTTT
clone_size: few
j_call: TRBJ2-3
cdr3_length: 16
v_call: TRBV4-2
d_call: TRBD2

cdr3_aa: CASSVGGAVNQPQHF
cdr3_nt: TGTGCCAGCAGCGTGGGGGGGGCAGTCAATCAGCCCCAGCATTTT
clone_size: many
j_call: TRBJ1-5
cdr3_length: 15
v_call: TRBV28
d_call: .

cdr3_aa: CASSPMGQGGMETQYF
cdr3_nt: TGTGCCAGCAGTCCCATGGGACAGGGCGGAATGGAGACCCAGTACTTC
clone_size: .
j_call: TRBJ2-5
cdr3_length: 16
v_call: TRBV28
d_call: TRBD1

cdr3_aa: CASSLVAPLNTEAFF
cdr3_nt: TGTGCCAGCAGCTTAGTAGCACCTCTTAACACTGAAGCTTTCTTT
clone_size: many
j_call: TRBJ1-1
cdr3_length: 15
v_call: TRBV7-2
d_call: .

cdr3_aa: CASSVGTKETQYF
cdr3_nt: TGTGCCAGCAGCGTGGGGACTAAGGAGACCCAGTACTTC
clone_size: .
j_call: TRBJ2-5
cdr3_length: 13
v_call: TRBV9
d_call: TRBD2

cdr3_aa: CASSDSLPGEQYF
cdr3_nt: TGTGCCAGTTCGGACAGCCTTCCGGGTGAGCAGTACTTC
clone_size: many
j_call: TRBJ2-7
cdr3_length: 13
v_call: TRBV5-6
d_call: .

cdr3_aa: CASSHPGTLQFF
cdr3_nt: TGTGCCAGCAGCCATCCCGGGACTTTGCAGTTCTTC
clone_size: many
j_call: TRBJ2-1
cdr3_length: 12
v_call: TRBV7-2
d_call: .

cdr3_aa: CATSGSGGAYEQFF
cdr3_nt: TGTGCCACCAGTGGTAGCGGGGGGGCCTATGAGCAGTTCTTC
clone_size: many
j_call: TRBJ2-1
cdr3_length: 14
v_call: TRBV24-1
d_call: TRBD2

cdr3_aa: CASSSRTGGAETQYF
cdr3_nt: TGCGCCAGCAGCTCGAGGACAGGGGGGGCAGAGACCCAGTACTTC
clone_size: many
j_call: TRBJ2-5
cdr3_length: 15
v_call: TRBV5-1
d_call: TRBD1

cdr3_aa: CASRKTVRDTYDTDTQYF
cdr3_nt: TGCGCCAGCCGAAAGACGGTCCGGGACACCTATGATACAGATACGCAGTATTTT
clone_size: many
j_call: TRBJ2-3
cdr3_length: 18
v_call: TRBV5-1
d_call: .

cdr3_aa: CASSRREMNTEAFF
cdr3_nt: TGTGCCAGCAGCCGACGAGAGATGAACACTGAAGCTTTCTTT
clone_size: many
j_call: TRBJ1-1
cdr3_length: 14
v_call: TRBV7-2
d_call: .

cdr3_aa: CASTKGAGFRTEAFF
cdr3_nt: TGTGCCAGCACTAAGGGGGCCGGGTTTCGAACTGAAGCTTTCTTT
clone_size: many
j_call: TRBJ1-1
cdr3_length: 15
v_call: TRBV28
d_call: TRBD1

cdr3_aa: CASSLKGGSPLHF
cdr3_nt: TGCGCCAGCAGCTTGAAGGGAGGGTCACCCCTCCACTTT
clone_size: many
j_call: TRBJ1-6
cdr3_length: 13
v_call: TRBV5-1
d_call: .

cdr3_aa: CASSTYGYTF
cdr3_nt: TGTGCCAGCAGTACCTATGGCTACACCTTC
clone_size: many
j_call: TRBJ1-2
cdr3_length: 10
v_call: TRBV12-3/TRBV12-4
d_call: .

cdr3_aa: CSARDRVWEKLFF
cdr3_nt: TGCAGTGCTCGGGACAGGGTGTGGGAAAAACTGTTTTTT
clone_size: many
j_call: TRBJ1-4
cdr3_length: 13
v_call: TRBV20-1
d_call: TRBD1